The rows below give T cell receptor beta chains drawn from one sample of a study of T-cell memory formation after mild COVID-19. TCRdb passed the 5' RACE reads through MiXCR, listing each CDR3 protein once. The sample has more than 400,000 distinct CDR3 sequences, about 20% seen once. The sample taken for sequencing was PBMCs or a T cell subset sorted from them (not recorded which). Source of these receptors: an adult woman who had mild COVID-19 (a few samples of this study predate the infection). Cell type and time point are not known. The CDR3 runs from the conserved cysteine through the conserved F or W. D genes are given only for firm matches. Clone sizes are given selectively: once, few, many, or a class where the clone is expanded.

>TRBD2|TRBV25-1|TRBJ2-3|NA
CASSESSGGNTDTQYF
TGTGCCAGCAGTGAGTCTAGCGGGGGAAACACAGATACGCAGTATTTT
>TRBD2|TRBV18|TRBJ2-3|few
CASKSPSGVTRTDTQYF
TGTGCCAGCAAAAGCCCTAGCGGCGTTACACGCACAGATACGCAGTATTTT
>TRBD1|TRBV20-1|TRBJ1-2|NA
CSARGQGVNYGYTF
TGCAGTGCTAGGGGACAGGGGGTTAACTATGGCTACACCTTC
>NA|TRBV11-2|TRBJ2-2|NA
CASSFPGAATGELFF
TGTGCCAGCAGCTTCCCCGGGGCGGCCACCGGGGAGCTGTTTTTT
>TRBD2|TRBV2|TRBJ2-3|NA
CASADGLAGTDTQYF
TGTGCCAGCGCCGACGGACTAGCTGGCACAGATACGCAGTATTTT
>NA|TRBV6-1|TRBJ2-1|few
CASSGSLNEQFF
TGTGCCAGCAGTGGTAGTCTCAATGAGCAGTTCTTC
>NA|TRBV10-2|TRBJ1-1|few
CASSKGPLRITEAFF
TGCGCCAGCAGTAAGGGACCCCTAAGAATTACTGAAGCTTTCTTT
>NA|TRBV7-9|TRBJ2-1|NA
CASSPLGQGLYNEQFF
TGTGCCAGCAGCCCCTTGGGGCAGGGGCTCTACAATGAGCAGTTCTTC
>TRBD2|TRBV7-2|TRBJ2-4|NA
CASSIYSGALAKNIQYF
TGTGCCAGCAGCATTTATAGCGGGGCGCTAGCCAAAAACATTCAGTACTTC
>NA|TRBV6-5|TRBJ1-3|NA
CASSYFAGPNSGNTIYF
TGTGCCAGCAGTTATTTTGCGGGTCCTAACTCTGGAAACACCATATATTTT
>TRBD1|TRBV5-5|TRBJ2-1|few
CASSQGTGSWHEQFF
TGTGCCAGCAGCCAGGGGACAGGGTCGTGGCATGAGCAGTTCTTC
>NA|TRBV7-2|TRBJ2-5|many
CASSLGTGETQYF
TGTGCCAGCAGCTTAGGGACTGGAGAGACCCAGTACTTC
>TRBD1|TRBV9|TRBJ1-3|few
CASSVPRGGRGGNTIYF
TGTGCCAGCAGCGTCCCACGAGGGGGCCGTGGTGGAAACACCATATATTTT
>NA|TRBV3-1|TRBJ1-1|few
CASSHGLATEAFF
TGTGCCAGCAGCCACGGGTTAGCAACTGAAGCTTTCTTT
>NA|TRBV7-2|TRBJ2-7|NA
CASSAPGRSYEQYF
TGTGCCAGCAGCGCCCCGGGACGGTCCTACGAGCAGTACTTC
>NA|TRBV7-2|TRBJ1-1|NA
CASSRGHNTEAFF
TGTGCCAGCAGCCGAGGCCACAACACTGAAGCTTTCTTT
>NA|TRBV7-3|TRBJ2-3|many
CASSLGARTDTQYF
TGTGCCAGCAGCCTGGGGGCCCGCACAGATACGCAGTATTTT
>NA|TRBV5-1|TRBJ2-4|many
CASSLGEANIQYF
TGCGCCAGCAGCTTGGGAGAAGCAAACATTCAGTACTTC
>NA|TRBV5-6|TRBJ2-7|NA
CASSLAGLQGEQYF
TGTGCCAGCAGCTTGGCCGGACTTCAAGGCGAGCAGTACTTC
>NA|TRBV5-1|TRBJ1-3|few
CASSPEGNTIYF
TGCGCCAGCAGCCCGGAGGGTAACACCATATATTTT
>NA|TRBV24-1|TRBJ2-6|few
CATSGGGSGANVLTF
TGTGCCACCAGTGGCGGTGGATCTGGGGCCAACGTCCTGACTTTC
>NA|TRBV21-1|TRBJ2-2|NA
CASNSLRGDTGELFF
TGTGCCAGCAACTCCCTGCGGGGGGACACCGGGGAGCTGTTTTTT
>NA|TRBV6-2/TRBV6-3|TRBJ1-1|few
CASSYGSALRNTEAFF
TGTGCCAGCAGTTACGGGTCGGCGTTAAGGAACACTGAAGCTTTCTTT
>NA|TRBV20-1|TRBJ2-1|NA
CSARDSLRQGSYNEQFF
TGCAGTGCTAGAGATAGTTTGCGGCAGGGATCTTACAATGAGCAGTTCTTC
>NA|TRBV29-1|TRBJ1-1|NA
CSATPSGGLNTEAFF
TGCAGCGCTACCCCTTCCGGGGGTTTGAACACTGAAGCTTTCTTT
>NA|TRBV30|TRBJ2-3|NA
CAWSAVATTDTQYF
TGTGCCTGGAGTGCGGTGGCCACCACAGATACGCAGTATTTT
>NA|TRBV19|TRBJ2-1|once
CASSMTIGGTTPYNEQFF
TGTGCCAGTAGTATGACGATTGGGGGAACCACCCCCTACAATGAGCAGTTCTTC
>NA|TRBV20-1|TRBJ1-3|NA
CSAGGTVGNTIYF
TGCAGTGCGGGAGGGACCGTAGGAAACACCATATATTTT